The rows below give T cell receptor beta chains drawn from one sample of a study of T cells after yellow fever vaccination. TCRdb re-called the 5' RACE reads through MiXCR, storing one row per CDR3 protein. The table records 110,000 to 150,000 distinct CDR3 sequences, under 7% of them present only once. The sample in question was CD4+ T cells sorted from PBMCs, obtained 10 days after the yellow fever booster vaccination. The receptors stem from a man in his thirties or forties who received the YFV17D yellow fever vaccine. Both conserved end residues are part of each CDR3. Each record gives: V gene, J gene, CDR3 protein.

v_gene: TRBV5-5; j_gene: TRBJ1-1; CDR3aa: CASSIYRYTEAFF
v_gene: TRBV5-1; j_gene: TRBJ1-1; CDR3aa: CASSFTGTNTEAFF
v_gene: TRBV10-1; j_gene: TRBJ2-7; CDR3aa: CASSAGGDGYEQYF
v_gene: TRBV12-3/TRBV12-4; j_gene: TRBJ1-3; CDR3aa: CASSPRGDLRSGNTIYF
v_gene: TRBV5-4; j_gene: TRBJ1-1; CDR3aa: CASSSRPGARDTEAFF
v_gene: TRBV2; j_gene: TRBJ2-6; CDR3aa: CASNRVFPGTRFSSGANVLTF
v_gene: TRBV7-6; j_gene: TRBJ1-4; CDR3aa: CASSSTGGNEKLFF
v_gene: TRBV7-2; j_gene: TRBJ2-1; CDR3aa: CASSLDGAWQFF
v_gene: TRBV5-1; j_gene: TRBJ2-3; CDR3aa: CASSSGGRESDTQYF
v_gene: TRBV20-1; j_gene: TRBJ1-6; CDR3aa: CSARVRVRNSPLHF
v_gene: TRBV7-2; j_gene: TRBJ2-1; CDR3aa: CASSSYPENEQFF
v_gene: TRBV20-1; j_gene: TRBJ2-1; CDR3aa: CSASPPKGEHEQFF
v_gene: TRBV12-3/TRBV12-4; j_gene: TRBJ1-5; CDR3aa: CASSFGLTGQPQHF
v_gene: TRBV14; j_gene: TRBJ2-2; CDR3aa: CASSHYRSGELFF
v_gene: TRBV6-5; j_gene: TRBJ2-1; CDR3aa: CASNPSTSGSYNEQFF
v_gene: TRBV12-3/TRBV12-4; j_gene: TRBJ2-1; CDR3aa: CASSFRGGQPEQFF
v_gene: TRBV28; j_gene: TRBJ1-3; CDR3aa: CASRPPLWPVGTIYF
v_gene: TRBV15; j_gene: TRBJ2-3; CDR3aa: CATSRGDGGGTDTQYF
v_gene: TRBV28; j_gene: TRBJ1-1; CDR3aa: CASSSGGPQPGAFF
v_gene: TRBV29-1; j_gene: TRBJ2-1; CDR3aa: CSGNRVSSYNEQFF
v_gene: TRBV20-1; j_gene: TRBJ2-1; CDR3aa: CSASGTSFYNEQFF
v_gene: TRBV19; j_gene: TRBJ2-5; CDR3aa: CASSASVGQRTQYF
v_gene: TRBV12-3/TRBV12-4; j_gene: TRBJ2-2; CDR3aa: CASSPRTNTGELFF
v_gene: TRBV27; j_gene: TRBJ2-1; CDR3aa: CASSFRLVGEQFF
v_gene: TRBV7-2; j_gene: TRBJ2-7; CDR3aa: CASSLGGGGKYEQYF
v_gene: TRBV20-1; j_gene: TRBJ2-5; CDR3aa: CSAGLAGGPQETQYF
v_gene: TRBV30; j_gene: TRBJ1-5; CDR3aa: CAWGFGQGKNQPQHF
v_gene: TRBV20-1; j_gene: TRBJ2-5; CDR3aa: CSARDKEQETQYF
v_gene: TRBV11-2; j_gene: TRBJ2-2; CDR3aa: CASSSPESNRGRVGELFF
v_gene: TRBV27; j_gene: TRBJ2-3; CDR3aa: CASSFRTSGRDTQYF
v_gene: TRBV6-2/TRBV6-3; j_gene: TRBJ2-5; CDR3aa: CASRMTGVETQYF
v_gene: TRBV19; j_gene: TRBJ2-7; CDR3aa: CASSTKRGPYEQYF
v_gene: TRBV18; j_gene: TRBJ2-1; CDR3aa: CASSRGDRDEQFF
v_gene: TRBV3-1; j_gene: TRBJ2-5; CDR3aa: CASSQWGLAGGGETQYF
v_gene: TRBV10-2; j_gene: TRBJ2-2; CDR3aa: CASSGRSVIGELFF
v_gene: TRBV6-1; j_gene: TRBJ2-7; CDR3aa: CASNGGSYEQYF
v_gene: TRBV29-1; j_gene: TRBJ1-2; CDR3aa: CSVGVGEGSYGYTF
v_gene: TRBV6-5; j_gene: TRBJ1-5; CDR3aa: CASGPRNSNQPQHF
v_gene: TRBV5-4; j_gene: TRBJ2-7; CDR3aa: CASSSGTVMYEQYF
v_gene: TRBV9; j_gene: TRBJ2-1; CDR3aa: CASSVDWQPWVQFF